This T cell receptor (beta chain) was sequenced during a study of T cells after yellow fever vaccination. Study-level background: Any fraction with a low cell number was prepared using SMART-Seq v4 Ultra Low Input.

About this clonotype: Its antigen is undetermined.

V was clipped by 6 bases and J by 5 bases; unmatched bases: 4. Germline CDR1 reads MNHNS; CDR2 reads SASEGT. The CDR3 has 14 residues. TCRdb reprocessed the 5' RACE reads via MiXCR and lists one record per CDR3 protein. In the table there are 500,000 to 650,000 distinct CDR3 sequences, around 12% of which are singletons. Study observations and caveats: Boosting was followed by the reappearance of most primary-vaccination clones (96% CD4, about 90% CD8).

The chain joins TRBV6-1 to TRBJ2-2, with TRBD2 matching over 9 bases. Material: PBMCs, obtained on the day of the yellow fever booster vaccination. The TCR was taken from a man in his thirties or forties who received the YFV17D yellow fever vaccine. The CDR3 spells CASRASGTTGELFF. DNA of the CDR3: TGTGCCAGCAGGGCTAGCGGGACGACCGGGGAGCTGTTTTTT.